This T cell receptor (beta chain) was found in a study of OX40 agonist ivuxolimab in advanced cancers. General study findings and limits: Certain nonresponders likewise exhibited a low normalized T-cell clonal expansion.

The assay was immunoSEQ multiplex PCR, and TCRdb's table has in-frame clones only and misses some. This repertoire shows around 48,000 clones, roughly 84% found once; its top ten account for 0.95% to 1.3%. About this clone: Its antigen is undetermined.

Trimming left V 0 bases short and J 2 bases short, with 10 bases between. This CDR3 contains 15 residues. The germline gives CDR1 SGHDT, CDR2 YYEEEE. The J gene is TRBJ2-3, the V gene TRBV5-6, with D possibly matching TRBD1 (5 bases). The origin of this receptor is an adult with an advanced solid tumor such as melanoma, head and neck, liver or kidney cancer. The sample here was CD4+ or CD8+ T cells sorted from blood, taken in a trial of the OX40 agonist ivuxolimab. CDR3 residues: CASSLGDSPTDTQYF. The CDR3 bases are TGTGCCAGCAGCTTGGGCGACAGCCCCACAGATACGCAGTATTTT.